This entry concerns a single T cell receptor (beta chain). Its antigen remains unidentified. Germline is not matched at one junction end, which may reflect a read error. The read comes to an end 3 residues before the CDR3 does, leaving the germline J gene to fill in the end. The same CDR3 can be traced to other DNA sequences in this sample. The CDR3 has 13 residues. CDR1 and CDR2 (germline): SGHTA, FQGNSA. Produced via immunoSEQ multiplex PCR; TCRdb's table is partial and in-frame only. The sample data list about 39,000 clones. The source of the sample is a study of T cells in women clearing cervical HPV infection. As for the study in general: Women with histologically confirmed HPV16-related CIN3 or worse, 2 with invasive cancer, served as cases. Study observations and caveats: Controls had more TRBV6-7 (about 0.16%) than cases (roughly 0.11%). CIN3+ cases had significantly higher TCR richness than controls; evenness did not differ. Combining TCR richness with V gene abundances gave roughly 0.8 AUC.

The sequencing input was blood buffy coat. The chain links TRBV7-2 to TRBJ2-5, with a possible D match to TRBD1 (5 bases). This TCR derives from a woman between 18 and 75 years old with a cervical HPV16 infection that either progressed to CIN3+ or cleared (not recorded which). The part of the CDR3 DNA that was read is TGTGCTAGCAGCCCCGACAGAAAAGAGACC. This gives the protein CASSPDRKET. The full-length CDR3 reads as CASSPDRKETQYF.